This T cell receptor beta chain was retrieved from a study of metastatic and nonmetastatic thyroid tumors. The wider study: Comparative analysis of repertoires was undertaken across blood and tumor or nodule tissue obtained from malignant and benign thyroid patients.

General observations from the study: In both blood and tumor samples, TCR beta diversity was reported significantly higher for malignant than benign nodules.

No patient received treatment before thyroid surgery. Methods used by the authors: Using the CDR3 differences seen across clinicopathological groups, the authors built a distant-metastasis classifier for papillary thyroid cancer, which was meant to discriminate distant-metastatic patients. TCRdb used MiXCR to call clones anew from the PCR reads. The V and J calls and clone size are TCRdb's, not the authors'. The table shows about 21,000 clones, with about 28% occurring only once. The germline V and J ends were trimmed by 1 base and 7 bases, with 19 bases remaining between them. CDR3 length: 15 residues. CDR1 and CDR2 (germline): DFQATT, SNEGSKA (reference sequence). This clone qualifies as medium-sized. Its cognate antigen is unknown.

The chain couples TRBV20-1 to TRBJ1-2, with a possible D match to TRBD1 (5 bases). Sequencing was done on a sample of tumor tissue. This TCR was recovered from a male donor with papillary thyroid cancer or a benign thyroid nodule (not recorded which). Some clones in this sample may be carry-over from other donors' samples. This chain's CDR3 is CSARASGREKSGYTF. CDR3 in DNA: TGCAGTGCTAGAGCGTCCGGCAGGGAGAAGAGTGGCTACACCTTC.